This T cell receptor beta chain was obtained from a study of T-cell reconstitution after alpha-beta-depleted transplantation in children. This clonotype was seen many times. Germline assignment: CDR1 ENHRY and CDR2 SYGVKD. The V end lost 5 bases, the J end lost 3 bases, and 8 bases lay between the germline ends. The CDR3 loop spans 12 amino acids. TCRbeta library construction was performed incorporating unique molecular identifiers. TCRdb reprocessed the PCR reads with MiXCR, giving one entry per CDR3 protein. There are 400,000 to 550,000 distinct CDR3 sequences in the sample; roughly a tenth occur only once, and around 2% lies in the top ten.

Here the sequenced sample was PBMCs, taken before TCRalphabeta/CD19-depleted stem cell transplant. The chain is built from TRBV10-3 and TRBJ2-7; tentatively, D is TRBD1 or TRBD2 (5 bases each). This sequence originates from a child aged 2-9 years with inherited bone marrow failure, due to receive a stem cell transplant. The CDR3 DNA reads as TGTGCCATCAGTAGGGACGGCTACGAGCAGTACTTC. Translated, it gives CAISRDGYEQYF.